This T cell receptor beta chain comes out of a study of OX40 agonist ivuxolimab in advanced cancers. Across the whole study: The dose-escalation group included hepatocellular carcinoma, melanoma, renal cell carcinoma and head and neck cancer.

The method was immunoSEQ multiplex PCR; TCRdb's version includes in-frame clones alone and lacks a portion of them. The sample has fewer than 95,000 clones, roughly 89% seen once. The CDR3 sequence is 13 residues long. Germline CDR1 reads SGHTA; CDR2 reads FQGNSA. The V and J ends lost 1 base and 6 bases respectively, with 9 bases between them. Autoimmune disease history or systemic immunosuppression barred patients. V gene TRBV7-2 combines with J gene TRBJ1-2, with D maybe TRBD1 (6 bases). The sample consisted of CD4+ or CD8+ T cells sorted from blood, taken in a trial of the OX40 agonist ivuxolimab. This sequence originates from an adult with an advanced solid tumor such as melanoma, head and neck, liver or kidney cancer. Written as DNA, the CDR3 is TGTGCCAGCAGCTTAGTGGGGGGCGATGGCTACACCTTC. Encoded protein: CASSLVGGDGYTF.